One sample yielded the 15 T cell receptor beta chains listed below, sequenced in a study of T-cell memory formation after mild COVID-19. TCRdb passed the 5' RACE reads through MiXCR, listing each CDR3 protein once. The sample includes about 470,000 distinct CDR3 sequences, approximately 25% of them seen just once. Sequencing was performed on PBMCs or a T cell subset sorted from them (not recorded which). These receptors were obtained from an adult woman who had mild COVID-19 (a few samples of this study predate the infection). Cell type and time point are not known.

The chain is built from TRBV2 and TRBJ2-1, with D perhaps matching TRBD2 (5 bases). This CDR3 contains 15 residues. Germline V gives CDR1 SNHLY, CDR2 FYNNEI. Between the trimmed V and J ends, which lost 3 bases and 2 bases, there was a span of 11 bases. This CDR3 reads CASSDGGRAYNEQFF. The CDR3 DNA is TGTGCCAGCAGTGACGGCGGGCGGGCCTACAATGAGCAGTTCTTC.

J is TRBJ1-3 and V is TRBV6-2 or TRBV6-3; D perhaps matches TRBD1 (5 bases). Per germline, CDR1 MNHEY and CDR2 SVGEGT. V was cut by 5 bases and J by 8 bases, with 16 bases left in between. The CDR3 contains 14 residues. CDR3 DNA: TGTGCCAGCAGTCGGGACGCAAAGTTGGACACCATATATTTT. Its protein is CASSRDAKLDTIYF.

This clonotype was counted only a few times. This chain uses TRBV19 with TRBJ2-7, with 8 positions matching TRBD1. CDR3 length equals 15 residues. Unmatched junction bases numbered 5, after V lost 1 base and J lost 3 bases. CDR1 and CDR2 (germline): LNHDA, SQIVND (reference sequence). The CDR3 region is CASSIGDRPRYEQYF. The CDR3, as DNA: TGTGCCAGTAGTATAGGGGACAGGCCCCGCTACGAGCAGTACTTC.

V gene TRBV18 combines with J gene TRBJ2-5; no definite D call. This CDR3 has 14 residues. Trimming left V 0 bases short and J 2 bases short, with 7 bases between. Germline CDR1 is KGHSH and CDR2 is LQKENI. CDR3 coding DNA: TGTGCCAGCTCACCACCGGGTTTACAAGAGACCCAGTACTTC. Residues: CASSPPGLQETQYF. Combining the CDR3 with reference TRBV18 and TRBJ2-5 gives the whole variable domain NAGVMQNPRHLVRRRGQEARLRCSPMKGHSHVYWYRQLPEEGLKFMVYLQKENIIDESGMPKERFSAEFPKEGPSILRIQQVVRGDSAAYFCASSPPGLQETQYFGPGTRLLVL.

V is TRBV3-1 and J is TRBJ2-3; D ambiguous. V lost 3 bases to trimming and J lost 6 bases, with 10 bases between them. Germline-derived CDR1 and CDR2 are LGHDT and YNNKEL (reference sequence). The CDR3 runs to 13 residues. The CDR3 sequence is CASSQRGGDTQYF. Written as DNA, the CDR3 is TGTGCCAGCAGCCAGCGCGGCGGTGATACGCAGTATTTT.

The chain couples TRBV7-2 to TRBJ2-6, with no clear D. V lost 2 bases, J lost 1 base, and 9 bases lay in between. Germline V gene data show CDR1 as SGHTA and CDR2 as FQGNSA. This CDR3 region has 16 residues. The chain's CDR3 is CASSLRWGSGANVLTF. The CDR3 bases are TGTGCCAGCAGCTTAAGGTGGGGATCTGGGGCCAACGTCCTGACTTTC.

This clonotype came up a few times. The rearrangement uses TRBV4-1 and TRBJ2-4; 7 bases are shared with TRBD1. V gave up 0 bases and J gave up 0 bases; unmatched junction bases: 2. The CDR3 covers 16 residues. In germline, CDR1 is MGHRA, CDR2 YSYEKL. The CDR3 DNA reads TGCGCCAGCAGCCAAGAGACAGGGCTAGCCAAAAACATTCAGTACTTC. Translated, it gives CASSQETGLAKNIQYF.

The chain has TRBV5-1 and TRBJ2-2; D is possibly TRBD1 (6 bases). Germline CDR1 SGHRS, CDR2 YFSETQ. The CDR3 contains 12 residues. Trimming removed 6 bases from V and 6 bases from J, with 9 bases in between. The CDR3 loop reads CASTRTAGELFF. Here the CDR3 DNA reads TGCGCCAGCACTCGGACAGCCGGGGAGCTGTTTTTT.

The sample holds a few counts of this clonotype. The chain couples TRBV29-1 to TRBJ2-5; a possible D gene is TRBD2 (6 bases). CDR1 is SQVTM, CDR2 ANQGSEA, per germline. V was shortened by 7 bases and J by 4 bases, with 25 bases between the two germline ends. The CDR3 sequence is 16 residues long. CDR3 residues: CSALKGLQPGRETQYF. The CDR3 region has the DNA TGCAGCGCCCTGAAAGGTCTACAGCCCGGGAGAGAGACCCAGTACTTC.

This clonotype showed up just a few times. The CDR3 DNA follows: TGCAGTGCTTCGGGACTAGCGGGAGAGACCCAGTACTTC. Encoded protein: CSASGLAGETQYF. The chain links TRBV20-1 to TRBJ2-5, with 12 bases that match TRBD2. J lost 4 bases, V lost 5 bases, and 2 bases had no gene match. This CDR3 has 13 amino acids. CDR1 DFQATT and CDR2 SNEGSKA come from the germline V gene (reference sequence).

V usage is TRBV6-2 or TRBV6-3 and J usage is TRBJ1-5; D is ambiguous. The CDR3 is made up of 17 amino acids. Germline loops: CDR1 MNHEY, CDR2 SVGEGT. The germline V and J ends were trimmed by 0 bases and 3 bases, with 15 bases remaining between them. CDR3 coding DNA: TGTGCCAGCAGTTACTCGATGATCAGGTTCCACAATCAGCCCCAGCATTTT. As protein: CASSYSMIRFHNQPQHF.

In this sample, this clonotype turned up many times. In DNA, the CDR3 is TGTGCCAGCAGCCAAGGGACAGGTGGGGCCAACGTCCTGACTTTC. Its translation is CASSQGTGGANVLTF. The chain joins TRBV3-1 to TRBJ2-6, with 7 bases lining up with TRBD1. Germline V lookup: CDR1 LGHDT, CDR2 YNNKEL (reference sequence). This CDR3 is 15 amino acids long. V lost 1 base and J lost 3; bases outside the gene matches: 0.

This chain links TRBV6-1 with TRBJ2-1; tentative D call: TRBD2 (5 bases). Trimming took 7 bases from V and 10 from J, leaving 14 bases between them. The CDR3 has 12 amino acids. CDR1 and CDR2 (germline): MNHNS, SASEGT. The CDR3 loop is CASTLGSGEQFF. The CDR3 region has the DNA TGTGCCAGCACCCTTGGAAGCGGAGAGCAGTTCTTC.

The chain has TRBV19 and TRBJ1-5; 8 bases align to TRBD1. J was trimmed by 4 bases and V by 5 bases; bases with no gene match: 7. Germline V gives CDR1 LNHDA, CDR2 SQIVND (reference sequence). The CDR3 loop spans 15 amino acids. CDR3 sequence: CASSEQGEMNQPQHF. CDR3 in DNA: TGTGCCAGTAGTGAACAGGGGGAGATGAATCAGCCCCAGCATTTT. Filled out from reference TRBV19 and TRBJ1-5, the complete variable domain reads DGGITQSPKYLFRKEGQNVTLSCEQNLNHDAMYWYRQDPGQGLRLIYYSQIVNDFQKGDIAEGYSVSREKKESFPLTVTSAQKNPTAFYLCASSEQGEMNQPQHFGDGTRLSIL.

This clonotype was observed a handful of times. The rearrangement joins TRBV25-1 to TRBJ1-2; D is possibly TRBD1 (6 bases). The CDR3 loop spans 14 amino acids. V lost 2 bases to trimming and J lost 2 bases, with 9 bases between them. Germline values: CDR1 MGHDK, CDR2 SYGVNS. CDR3 sequence (DNA): TGTGCCAGCAGTGAAGGGGGGCGGAACTATGGCTACACCTTC. This gives the protein CASSEGGRNYGYTF.